These 17 T cell receptor beta chains came from one sample sequenced in a study of CD8+CD57+ T cells in acquired aplastic anemia. By flow cytometry, patients selected for sequencing had shown an expansion of CD8+CD57+ cells. Genomic DNA provided the template from which TCR beta VDJ and CDR3 profiles were obtained. TCRdb reanalysed the reads using MiXCR and keeps one entry per CDR3 protein. The profile shows 170,000 or so distinct CDR3 sequences, around half of them singletons. The sample comprised sorted CD4+, CD8+, or CD8+CD57+ T cells (not recorded which) from PBMCs. These receptor sequences come from a human donor with aplastic anemia.

The J gene is TRBJ2-7, the V gene TRBV5-6; 7 bases align to TRBD1. Germline V gives CDR1 SGHDT, CDR2 YYEEEE. Trimming cost V 4 bases and J 6 bases; bases outside gene matches: 4. The CDR3 extends over 12 amino acids. CDR3 loop: CASSRQGSEQYF. CDR3 bases: TGTGCCAGCAGCCGACAGGGTTCCGAGCAGTACTTC. The variable domain in full, completed from reference TRBV5-6 and TRBJ2-7, reads DAGVTQSPTHLIKTRGQQVTLRCSPKSGHDTVSWYQQALGQGPQFIFQYYEEEERQRGNFPDRFSGHQFPNYSSELNVNALLLGDSALYLCASSRQGSEQYFGPGTRLTVT.

This clonotype was counted ten times or more. V gene TRBV19 combines with J gene TRBJ2-1; D not certain. CDR3 length equals 13 residues. Germline V gene lookup returns CDR1 LNHDA and CDR2 SQIVND (reference sequence). The V gene lost 6 bases and the J gene lost 5 bases, with 11 bases spanning the gap. CDR3 in DNA: TGTGCCAGTAGGGGTGGCGGAAACAATGAGCAGTTCTTC. This codes for CASRGGGNNEQFF. Using reference TRBV19 and TRBJ2-1 for the parts outside the CDR3, the full variable domain is DGGITQSPKYLFRKEGQNVTLSCEQNLNHDAMYWYRQDPGQGLRLIYYSQIVNDFQKGDIAEGYSVSREKKESFPLTVTSAQKNPTAFYLCASRGGGNNEQFFGPGTRLTVL.

This clonotype was counted many times. This chain uses TRBV25-1 with TRBJ2-1, with D tentatively TRBD2 (5 bases). CDR3 size: 17 residues. Germline V gene data show CDR1 as MGHDK and CDR2 as SYGVNS. The V and J ends lost 3 bases and 2 bases respectively, with 17 bases between them. The CDR3 sequence is CASSEGADSIPYNEQFF. CDR3 DNA sequence: TGTGCCAGCAGTGAGGGTGCGGACTCCATCCCCTACAATGAGCAGTTCTTC.

This clonotype was recorded many times. The chain joins TRBV12-5 to TRBJ1-2; D is ambiguous. V lost 2 bases, J lost 2 bases, and 6 bases lay in between. This CDR3 contains 13 residues. The germline V gene has CDR1 LGHNT and CDR2 FRNRAP. The CDR3 spells CASGLWQNYGYTF. CDR3 bases: TGTGCTAGTGGTTTGTGGCAGAACTATGGCTACACCTTC.

V and J are TRBV7-9 and TRBJ1-2; maybe TRBD1 (5 bases). Deletions cut 3 bases from V and 7 bases from J, with 9 bases between. The length of the CDR3 is 12 residues. Looked up from germline, CDR1 is SEHNR and CDR2 is FQNEAQ (reference sequence). This CDR3 is CASSLEGSGYTF. CDR3 bases: TGTGCCAGCAGCTTGGAGGGGAGTGGCTACACCTTC. The complete variable domain, with remaining parts taken from reference TRBV7-9 and TRBJ1-2, reads DTGVSQNPRHKITKRGQNVTFRCDPISEHNRLYWYRQTLGQGPEFLTYFQNEAQLEKSRLLSDRFSAERPKGSFSTLEIQRTEQGDSAMYLCASSLEGSGYTFGSGTRLTVV.

The rearrangement joins TRBV10-2 to TRBJ1-4, with D maybe TRBD1 (6 bases). This CDR3 contains 15 residues. V was pared by 1 base and J by 5 bases, with 11 bases between. Germline lookup yields CDR1 WSHSY and CDR2 SAAADI. DNA of the CDR3: TGCGCCAGCAGTGAGTGGGGGCCAGAGAATGAAAAACTGTTTTTT. Amino acids: CASSEWGPENEKLFF.

The V gene is TRBV24-1, the J gene TRBJ2-7, with a possible D match to TRBD2 (6 bases). Germline CDR1 KGHDR, CDR2 SFDVKD. The ends were cut back, 6 bases at V and 7 bases at J, with 9 bases in the middle. The CDR3 totals 11 residues. The DNA for the CDR3 is TGTGCCACCAGTCACAGCGGGGAGCAGTACTTC. Its translation: CATSHSGEQYF.

The rearrangement uses TRBV7-8 and TRBJ1-4, with D hard to call. CDR3 size: 14 residues. Trimming took 8 bases from V and 3 from J, leaving 13 bases between them. CDR1 is SGHVS and CDR2 is FQNEAQ in the germline V gene. CDR3 residues: CASGDRVPNEKLFF. CDR3 sequence (DNA): TGTGCCAGCGGAGACCGGGTTCCTAATGAAAAACTGTTTTTT.

This sequence joins TRBV6-1 and TRBJ2-3; no clear D. Trimming shortened V by 4 bases and J by 2 bases, and 7 bases separated the two germline ends. Germline CDR1 reads MNHNS; CDR2 reads SASEGT. The CDR3 totals 13 residues. The CDR3 sequence is CASSGPFTDTQYF. CDR3 coding DNA: TGTGCCAGCAGTGGTCCGTTCACAGATACGCAGTATTTT.

The rearrangement uses TRBV20-1 and TRBJ2-7; D remains unclear. CDR3 length: 13 amino acids. V was clipped by 3 bases and J by 2 bases, with 11 bases between them. Per germline, CDR1 DFQATT and CDR2 SNEGSKA (reference sequence). CDR3 bases: TGCAGTGCTAGTGGGCAGGTTCCCTACGAGCAGTACTTC. It specifies CSASGQVPYEQYF.

The gene calls are TRBV10-3 and TRBJ2-1; the D gene is possibly TRBD1 (5 bases). Trimming took off 3 bases at V and 3 bases at J, with 9 bases between the two ends. The CDR3 runs 14 residues. Germline V lookup: CDR1 ENHRY, CDR2 SYGVKD. The CDR3 sequence: CAISDQGNYNEQFF. Here the CDR3 DNA reads TGTGCCATCAGTGATCAGGGAAACTACAATGAGCAGTTCTTC.

The chain links TRBV7-4 to TRBJ2-7, with D unresolved. This CDR3 spans 14 amino acids. The germline V and J ends were trimmed by 5 bases and 2 bases, with 13 bases remaining between them. CDR1 is SGHVT and CDR2 is SQSDAQ in the germline V gene. CDR3 sequence reads: CASSQDVGAYEQYF. In DNA, the CDR3 is TGTGCCAGCAGCCAAGATGTCGGTGCCTACGAGCAGTACTTC.

This clonotype was counted ten times or more. The chain has TRBV7-8 and TRBJ1-5; the D is unclear. CDR1 is SGHVS and CDR2 is FQNEAQ in the germline V gene. With 1 base removed from V and 2 bases from J, the gap between germline ends came to 6 bases. CDR3 size: 14 residues. CDR3 residues: CASSLGPGNQPQHF. The CDR3 DNA reads as TGTGCCAGCAGCTTAGGTCCAGGCAATCAGCCCCAGCATTTT.

This chain links TRBV7-6 with TRBJ2-5, with D maybe TRBD2 (7 bases). The CDR3 spans 14 residues. Germline V gene lookup returns CDR1 SGHVS and CDR2 FNYEAQ. V lost 2 bases and J 6 bases, leaving 13 bases between the germline ends. DNA for the CDR3: TGTGCCAGCAGCTTATCCCCCGGGGGGCAGACCCAGTACTTC. Protein: CASSLSPGGQTQYF.

The gene calls are TRBV29-1 and TRBJ1-2; weak D call: TRBD1 (6 bases). Per the germline V gene, CDR1 is SQVTM and CDR2 is ANQGSEA. Trimming removed 5 bases from V and 4 bases from J, with 17 bases in between. The CDR3 is made up of 14 amino acids. In DNA form, the CDR3 reads TGCAGCGTTTTTTCCGGGGGCAAAGGCTATGGCTACACCTTC. Translated, it gives CSVFSGGKGYGYTF.

This clonotype was seen only once. This chain links TRBV25-1 with TRBJ1-2, with TRBD1 matching over 9 bases. V lost 1 base, J lost 3 bases, and 9 bases stayed unmatched. The germline V gene encodes CDR1 MGHDK and CDR2 SYGVNS. The CDR3 runs to 17 residues. CDR3 in DNA: TGTGCCAGCAGTGAATTGGGGACGGGACAGGGCGACTATGGCTACACCTTC. It codes for CASSELGTGQGDYGYTF.

This clonotype was observed once. CDR3 sequence reads: CASRPGTVNTEAFF. CDR3 coding DNA: TGTGCCAGTAGGCCCGGGACTGTGAACACTGAAGCTTTCTTT. This rearrangement joins TRBV19 to TRBJ1-1, with D perhaps TRBD1 (5 bases). Germline V gives CDR1 LNHDA, CDR2 SQIVND (reference sequence). V was cut by 6 bases and J by 0 bases, with 11 bases left in between. CDR3 length equals 14 residues.